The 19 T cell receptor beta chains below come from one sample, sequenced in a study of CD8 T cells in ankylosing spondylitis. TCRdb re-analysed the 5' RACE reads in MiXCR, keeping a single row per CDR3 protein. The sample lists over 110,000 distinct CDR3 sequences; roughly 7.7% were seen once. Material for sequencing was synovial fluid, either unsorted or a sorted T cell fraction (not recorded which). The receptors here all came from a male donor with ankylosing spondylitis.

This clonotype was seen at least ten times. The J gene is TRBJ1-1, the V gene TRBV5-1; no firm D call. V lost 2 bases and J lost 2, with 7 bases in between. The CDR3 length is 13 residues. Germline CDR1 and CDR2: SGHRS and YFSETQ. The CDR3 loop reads CASSFGINTEAFF. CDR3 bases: TGCGCCAGCAGCTTTGGGATTAACACTGAAGCTTTCTTT.

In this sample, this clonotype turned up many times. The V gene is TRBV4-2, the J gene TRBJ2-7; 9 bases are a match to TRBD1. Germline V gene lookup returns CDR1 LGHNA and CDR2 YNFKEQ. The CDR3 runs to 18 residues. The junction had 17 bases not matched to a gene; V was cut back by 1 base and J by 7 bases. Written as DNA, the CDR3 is TGTGCCAGCAGCCAAGTCGGGAGTGACGACAGGGGGTTTGGGGAGCAGTACTTC. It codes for CASSQVGSDDRGFGEQYF.

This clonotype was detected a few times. The chain's CDR3 is CASSTFNRREINEQFF. The CDR3, as DNA: TGTGCCAGCAGTACTTTTAACCGCCGGGAGATCAATGAGCAGTTCTTC. The chain has TRBV28 and TRBJ2-1, with a weak D call TRBD2 (6 bases). Looked up from germline, CDR1 is MDHEN and CDR2 is SYDVKM. Trimming shortened V by 5 bases and J by 6 bases, and 20 bases separated the two germline ends. This CDR3 contains 16 residues.

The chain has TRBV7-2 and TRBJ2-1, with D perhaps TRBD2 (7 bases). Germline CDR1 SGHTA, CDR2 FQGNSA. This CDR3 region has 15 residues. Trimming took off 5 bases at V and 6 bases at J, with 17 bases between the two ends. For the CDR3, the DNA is TGTGCCAGCAGCCTAAGGGGGGGCCAGGGCAATGAGCAGTTCTTC. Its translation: CASSLRGGQGNEQFF. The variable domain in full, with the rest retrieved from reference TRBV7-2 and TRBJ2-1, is GAGVSQSPSNKVTEKGKDVELRCDPISGHTALYWYRQSLGQGLEFLIYFQGNSAPDKSGLPSDRFSAERTGGSVSTLTIQRTQQEDSAVYLCASSLRGGQGNEQFFGPGTRLTVL.

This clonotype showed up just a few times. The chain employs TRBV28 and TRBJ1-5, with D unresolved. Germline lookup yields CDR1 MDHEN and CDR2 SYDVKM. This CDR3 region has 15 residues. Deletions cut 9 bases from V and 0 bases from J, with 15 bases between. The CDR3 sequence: CASGRADNSNQPQHF. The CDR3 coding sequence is TGTGCCAGTGGCCGGGCAGATAATAGCAATCAGCCCCAGCATTTT.

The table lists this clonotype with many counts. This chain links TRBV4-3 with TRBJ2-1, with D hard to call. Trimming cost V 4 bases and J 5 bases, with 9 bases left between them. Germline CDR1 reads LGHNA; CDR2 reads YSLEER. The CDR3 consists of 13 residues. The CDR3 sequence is CASSRPGDNEQFF. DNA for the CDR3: TGCGCCAGCAGCCGACCGGGCGACAATGAGCAGTTCTTC.

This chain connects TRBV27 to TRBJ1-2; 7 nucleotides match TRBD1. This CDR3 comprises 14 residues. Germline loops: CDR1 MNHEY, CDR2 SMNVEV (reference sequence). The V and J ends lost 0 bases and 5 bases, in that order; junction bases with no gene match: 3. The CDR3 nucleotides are TGTGCCAGCAGTTTATCAGGGGGCCGGTATGGCTACACCTTC. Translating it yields CASSLSGGRYGYTF.

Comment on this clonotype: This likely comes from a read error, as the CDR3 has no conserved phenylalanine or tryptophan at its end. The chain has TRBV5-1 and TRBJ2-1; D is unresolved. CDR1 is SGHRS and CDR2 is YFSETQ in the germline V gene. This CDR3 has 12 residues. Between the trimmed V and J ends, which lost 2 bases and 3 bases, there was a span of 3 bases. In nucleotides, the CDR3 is TGCGCCAGCAGCTTCAACTACAATGAGCAGTTCGTC. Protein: CASSFNYNEQFV.

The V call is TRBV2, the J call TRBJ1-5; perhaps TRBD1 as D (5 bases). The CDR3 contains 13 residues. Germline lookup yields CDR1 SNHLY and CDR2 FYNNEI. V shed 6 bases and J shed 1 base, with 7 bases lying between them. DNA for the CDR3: TGTGCCAGCAGAGACAGAAGCAATCAGCCCCAGCATTTT. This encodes CASRDRSNQPQHF. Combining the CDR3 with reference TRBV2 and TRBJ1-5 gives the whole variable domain EPEVTQTPSHQVTQMGQEVILRCVPISNHLYFYWYRQILGQKVEFLVSFYNNEISEKSEIFDDQFSVERPDGSNFTLKIRSTKLEDSAMYFCASRDRSNQPQHFGDGTRLSIL.

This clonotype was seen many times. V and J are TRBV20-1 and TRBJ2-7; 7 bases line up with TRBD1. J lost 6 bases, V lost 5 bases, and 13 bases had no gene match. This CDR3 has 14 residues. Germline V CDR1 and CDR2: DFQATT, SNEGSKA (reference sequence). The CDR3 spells CSAEDRDSRTEQYF. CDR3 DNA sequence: TGCAGTGCTGAGGACCGGGACAGCCGGACCGAGCAGTACTTC.

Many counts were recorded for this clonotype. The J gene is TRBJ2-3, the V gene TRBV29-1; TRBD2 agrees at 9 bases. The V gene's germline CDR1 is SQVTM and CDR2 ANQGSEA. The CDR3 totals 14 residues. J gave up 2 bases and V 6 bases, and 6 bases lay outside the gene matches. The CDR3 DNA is TGCAGCGTCGCCCTAGCGGGGACCACAGATACGCAGTATTTT. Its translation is CSVALAGTTDTQYF.

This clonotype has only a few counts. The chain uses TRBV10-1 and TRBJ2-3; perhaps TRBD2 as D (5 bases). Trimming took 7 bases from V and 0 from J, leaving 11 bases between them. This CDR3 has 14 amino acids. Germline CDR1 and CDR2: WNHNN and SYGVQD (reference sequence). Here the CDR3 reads CASKGGGSTDTQYF. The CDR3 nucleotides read TGCGCCAGCAAGGGTGGCGGGAGCACAGATACGCAGTATTTT.

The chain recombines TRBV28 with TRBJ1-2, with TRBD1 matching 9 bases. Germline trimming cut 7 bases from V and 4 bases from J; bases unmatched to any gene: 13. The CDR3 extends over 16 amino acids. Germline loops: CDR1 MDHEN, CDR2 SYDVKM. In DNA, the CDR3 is TGTGCCAGCAAAGGTGTTGGGGGACAGGGCGTCTATGGCTACACCTTC. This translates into CASKGVGGQGVYGYTF.

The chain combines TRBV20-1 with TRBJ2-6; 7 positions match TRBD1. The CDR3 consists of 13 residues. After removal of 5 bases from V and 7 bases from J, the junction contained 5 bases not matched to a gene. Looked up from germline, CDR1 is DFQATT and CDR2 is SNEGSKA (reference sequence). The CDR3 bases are TGCAGTGCTGAAAACAGGGGAGCCAACGTCCTGACTTTC. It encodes CSAENRGANVLTF.

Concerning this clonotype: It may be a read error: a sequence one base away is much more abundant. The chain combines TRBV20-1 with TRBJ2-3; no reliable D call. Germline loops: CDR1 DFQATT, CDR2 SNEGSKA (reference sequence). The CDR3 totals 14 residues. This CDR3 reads CRAMSEIGTDTQYF. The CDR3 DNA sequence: TGCAGAGCTATGTCGGAGATCGGCACAGATACGCAGTATTTT.

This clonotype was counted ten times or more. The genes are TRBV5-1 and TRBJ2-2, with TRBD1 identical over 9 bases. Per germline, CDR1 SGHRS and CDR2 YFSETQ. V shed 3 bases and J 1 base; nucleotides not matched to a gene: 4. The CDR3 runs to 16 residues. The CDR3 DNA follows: TGCGCCAGCAGCTCATTGGGACAGGGGAACACCGGGGAGCTGTTTTTT. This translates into CASSSLGQGNTGELFF.

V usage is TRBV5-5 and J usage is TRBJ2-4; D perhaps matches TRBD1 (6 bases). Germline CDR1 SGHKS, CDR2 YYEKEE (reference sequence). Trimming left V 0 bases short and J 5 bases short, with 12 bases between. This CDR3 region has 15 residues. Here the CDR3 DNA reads TGTGCCAGCAGCTTGGCCCCGGGACACCAAAACATTCAGTACTTC. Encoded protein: CASSLAPGHQNIQYF. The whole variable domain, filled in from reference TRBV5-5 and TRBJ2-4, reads DAGVTQSPTHLIKTRGQQVTLRCSPISGHKSVSWYQQVLGQGPQFIFQYYEKEERGRGNFPDRFSARQFPNYSSELNVNALLLGDSALYLCASSLAPGHQNIQYFGAGTRLSVL.

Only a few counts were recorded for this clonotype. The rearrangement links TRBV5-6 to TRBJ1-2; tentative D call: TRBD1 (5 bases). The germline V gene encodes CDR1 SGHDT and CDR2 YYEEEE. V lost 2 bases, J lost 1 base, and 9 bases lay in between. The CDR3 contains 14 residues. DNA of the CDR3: TGTGCCAGCAGCTTTTACAGGTTTAACTATGGCTACACCTTC. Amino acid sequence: CASSFYRFNYGYTF.

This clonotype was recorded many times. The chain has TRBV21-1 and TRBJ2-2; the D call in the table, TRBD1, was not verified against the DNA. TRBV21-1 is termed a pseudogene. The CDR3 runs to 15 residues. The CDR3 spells CAKLPGASGTGELFF. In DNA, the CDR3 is TGTGCCAAACTACCGGGGGCATCGGGCACCGGGGAGCTGTTTTTT.